This T cell receptor beta chain is drawn from a study of post-analysis software for immune sequencing data. Study results and limitations: With TRBV5-6, TRBV5-1 and TRBV20-1 included, about five TRBV segments were more frequent in patients than in controls.

To note about this clonotype: Its antigen is still unknown.

This CDR3 has 17 amino acids. The V end lost 4 bases, the J end lost 6 bases, and 23 bases lay between the germline ends. Prepared TCR beta cDNA libraries contained unique molecular identifiers. One entry per CDR3 protein, called by TCRdb with MiXCR from the PCR reads. The repertoire holds 750,000 to 950,000 distinct CDR3 sequences, with under 70% as singletons. This chain connects TRBV12-3 or TRBV12-4 to TRBJ2-3; possibly TRBD2 for D (5 bases). The TCR originated in a girl aged 5 to 17 with multiple sclerosis. Sequences were obtained from blood. The CDR3 sequence: CASSSPGSGSVRDTQYF. The CDR3 DNA reads as TGTGCCAGCAGTTCGCCGGGGTCGGGGAGCGTCAGGGATACGCAGTATTTT.